The 31 T cell receptor beta chains reported below all come from one sample, sequenced in a study of cytomegalovirus exposure and HLA in healthy donors. Using immunoSEQ multiplex PCR, the repertoire was profiled, and TCRdb retains in-frame clones only, with some absent. The profile shows hundreds of thousands of clones, approximately 90% of them singletons. Sequenced sample: PBMCs. The receptors here all came from a woman aged 18-30 years in good health and CMV-seronegative.

The CDR3: CASTSGGTDTQYF. The CDR3 bases are TGTGCCAGCACTAGCGGGGGCACAGATACGCAGTATTTT. The J gene is TRBJ2-3, the V gene TRBV25-1, with 9 bases matching TRBD2. The V segment lost 7 bases and the J segment 1 base; nucleotides outside the gene matches: 0. CDR3 length equals 13 residues. Germline assignment: CDR1 MGHDK and CDR2 SYGVNS. Complete variable domain (other parts from reference TRBV25-1 and TRBJ2-3): EADIYQTPRYLVIGTGKKITLECSQTMGHDKMYWYQQDPGMELHLIHYSYGVNSTEKGDLSSESTVSRIRTEHFPLTLESARPSHTSQYLCASTSGGTDTQYFGPGTRLTVL.

This rearrangement joins TRBV7-2 to TRBJ2-7, with 10 bases aligning to TRBD1. The germline CDR1 and CDR2 sequences are SGHTA and FQGNSA. There are 15 residues in the CDR3. The ends lost 4 bases at V and 3 bases at J; junction bases unmatched: 6. The chain's CDR3 is CASSSERDRGYEQYF. The CDR3 nucleotides read TGTGCCAGCAGCTCAGAACGGGACAGGGGCTACGAGCAGTACTTC.

The chain joins TRBV5-1 to TRBJ2-2; 7 bases match TRBD1. The CDR3 is 14 residues long. The germline gives CDR1 SGHRS, CDR2 YFSETQ. The V segment lost 4 bases and the J segment 4 bases; nucleotides outside the gene matches: 4. CDR3 DNA: TGCGCCAGCAGCGTGACAGGGCCCACCGGGGAGCTGTTTTTT. It specifies CASSVTGPTGELFF.

This rearrangement joins TRBV14 to TRBJ2-2, with D possibly being TRBD2 (6 bases). This CDR3 is built from 12 residues. CDR1 is SGHDN, CDR2 FVKESK, per germline. The V end lost 4 bases, the J end lost 7 bases, and 7 bases lay between the germline ends. Here the CDR3 DNA reads TGTGCCAGCAGCCCCGGGGGCGGGGAGCTGTTTTTT. Encoded protein: CASSPGGGELFF.

V usage is TRBV28 and J usage is TRBJ1-3; D perhaps matches TRBD1 (6 bases). V was shortened by 6 bases and J by 0 bases, with 21 bases between the two germline ends. CDR3 length: 18 amino acids. The germline CDR1 and CDR2 sequences are MDHEN and SYDVKM. CDR3 DNA sequence: TGTGCCAGCAGGAAACGCCAGGGGCGAGTAGGCTCTGGAAACACCATATATTTT. Translated, it gives CASRKRQGRVGSGNTIYF. Drawing the rest from reference TRBV28 and TRBJ1-3, the complete variable domain is DVKVTQSSRYLVKRTGEKVFLECVQDMDHENMFWYRQDPGLGLRLIYFSYDVKMKEKGDIPEGYSVSREKKERFSLILESASTNQTSMYLCASRKRQGRVGSGNTIYFGEGSWLTVV.

The chain recombines TRBV5-1 with TRBJ2-5; TRBD2 aligns across 7 bases. CDR3 length: 13 residues. The junction had 1 base not matched to a gene; V was cut back by 0 bases and J by 5 bases. Germline CDR1 reads SGHRS; CDR2 reads YFSETQ. In nucleotides, the CDR3 is TGCGCCAGCAGCTTGGACGGGGGGGAGACCCAGTACTTC. Translation gives CASSLDGGETQYF.

The chain links TRBV5-4 to TRBJ2-2; 9 bases map to TRBD2. With 4 bases clipped from V and 5 bases from J, the junction kept 9 bases outside the gene matches. This CDR3 region has 16 residues. Germline CDR1 and CDR2: SGHNT and YYREEE (reference sequence). In DNA, the CDR3 is TGTGCCAGCAGCACCGTAGCGGGAGCTTGGACCGGGGAGCTGTTTTTT. This codes for CASSTVAGAWTGELFF.

The chain has TRBV28 and TRBJ2-7; 8 bases map to TRBD2. The J segment lost 2 bases and the V segment lost 7 bases, leaving 7 bases of the junction unmatched. Germline V CDR1 and CDR2: MDHEN, SYDVKM. This CDR3 spans 14 amino acids. Here the CDR3 DNA reads TGTGCCAGCAAAGGGACTAGTGAAGCCTACGAGCAGTACTTC. It encodes CASKGTSEAYEQYF.

J is TRBJ2-1 and V is TRBV9, with 13 nucleotides matching TRBD2. CDR3 length equals 20 residues. In germline, CDR1 is SGDLS, CDR2 YYNGEE. The V gene end was trimmed by 9 bases and the J gene end by 0 bases; junction bases not matched to a gene: 18. DNA of the CDR3: TGTGCCATCACCGACTGGAGGACTAGCGGGAGCCCGAGCTCCTACAATGAGCAGTTCTTC. This encodes CAITDWRTSGSPSSYNEQFF.

This clone has only one observation. V gene TRBV6-6 combines with J gene TRBJ1-1; 7 nucleotides match TRBD1. The CDR3 sequence is 13 residues long. Germline loops: CDR1 MNHNY, CDR2 SVGAGI (reference sequence). V gave up 6 bases and J gave up 5 bases; unmatched junction bases: 6. The CDR3 DNA sequence: TGTGCCAGCAGGGAACAGGGGACGACTGAAGCTTTCTTT. Translating it yields CASREQGTTEAFF.

V usage is TRBV27 and J usage is TRBJ1-2, with 8 positions matching TRBD1. Germline V CDR1 and CDR2: MNHEY, SMNVEV (reference sequence). After removal of 5 bases from V and 9 bases from J, the junction contained 14 bases not matched to a gene. The CDR3 has 15 amino acids. The CDR3 spells CASSTVPGTGRSYTF. In nucleotides, the CDR3 is TGTGCCAGCAGTACAGTCCCCGGGACAGGCAGGAGCTACACCTTC.

The chain couples TRBV14 to TRBJ2-3; D perhaps matches TRBD2 (5 bases). The CDR3 sequence is 16 residues long. V gave up 4 bases and J gave up 2 bases, with 16 bases separating them. The germline gives CDR1 SGHDN, CDR2 FVKESK. The CDR3 DNA is TGTGCCAGCAGCCTCGGACTCCACTCCTCCACAGATACGCAGTATTTT. Translated, it gives CASSLGLHSSTDTQYF. Combining the CDR3 with reference TRBV14 and TRBJ2-3 gives the whole variable domain EAGVTQFPSHSVIEKGQTVTLRCDPISGHDNLYWYRRVMGKEIKFLLHFVKESKQDESGMPNNRFLAERTGGTYSTLKVQPAELEDSGVYFCASSLGLHSSTDTQYFGPGTRLTVL.

The rearrangement links TRBV5-1 to TRBJ2-2; TRBD2 aligns across 9 bases. The germline V gene has CDR1 SGHRS and CDR2 YFSETQ. CDR3 length: 16 amino acids. Trimming at V came to 3 bases and at J to 1 base, leaving 4 bases not matched to a gene. This CDR3 reads CASSSRTSENTGELFF. In DNA form, the CDR3 reads TGCGCCAGCAGCTCCCGGACTAGCGAGAACACCGGGGAGCTGTTTTTT.

V gene TRBV19 combines with J gene TRBJ1-5; TRBD1 matches 7 bases. Germline V gene data show CDR1 as LNHDA and CDR2 as SQIVND (reference sequence). V trimming: 9 bases; J trimming: 4 bases; junction bases outside the gene matches: 9. The CDR3 totals 14 residues. The CDR3 spells CASRRQGGNQPQHF. Written as DNA, the CDR3 is TGTGCCAGCAGAAGACAGGGAGGTAATCAGCCCCAGCATTTT.

The gene calls are TRBV27 and TRBJ2-7; 10 bases map to TRBD2. The ends lost 0 bases at V and 6 bases at J; junction bases unmatched: 8. The V gene's germline CDR1 is MNHEY and CDR2 SMNVEV (reference sequence). The CDR3 is 16 residues long. The CDR3 DNA reads TGTGCCAGCAGTTTATCCCCCTCGCTAGCGGGAGCCGAGCAGTACTTC. Translation gives CASSLSPSLAGAEQYF.

The chain couples TRBV2 to TRBJ2-5; 9 bases fit TRBD1. The CDR3 loop spans 15 amino acids. Germline CDR1 reads SNHLY; CDR2 reads FYNNEI. With 1 base clipped from V and 2 bases from J, the junction kept 2 bases outside the gene matches. The CDR3 bases are TGTGCCAGCAGTGAAGGGGGACAGGGTCAAGAGACCCAGTACTTC. This encodes CASSEGGQGQETQYF.

The rearrangement uses TRBV6-5 and TRBJ2-7; 7 nucleotides agree with TRBD1. The V gene's germline CDR1 is MNHEY and CDR2 SVGAGI. V lost 8 bases and J lost 4; bases outside the gene matches: 5. This CDR3 region has 12 residues. CDR3 DNA sequence: TGTGCCAGCCGGGACAGCGCGTACGAGCAGTACTTC. Its protein is CASRDSAYEQYF.

The rearrangement uses TRBV2 and TRBJ2-7; the D gene is possibly TRBD1 (6 bases). The V end lost 7 bases, the J end lost 2 bases, and 12 bases lay between the germline ends. This CDR3 is built from 13 residues. From germline, CDR1 is SNHLY and CDR2 FYNNEI. In DNA form, the CDR3 reads TGTGCCAGCACTTACAGGGAGCCCTACGAGCAGTACTTC. It yields the protein CASTYREPYEQYF.

This sequence joins TRBV10-2 and TRBJ2-2, with TRBD1 matching over 10 bases. The germline V gene has CDR1 WSHSY and CDR2 SAAADI. This CDR3 is built from 14 residues. Trimming removed 10 bases from V and 7 bases from J; junction bases left unmatched: 9. The CDR3 here is CATARGQGIGELFF. CDR3 DNA sequence: TGCGCCACCGCTCGGGGACAGGGGATCGGGGAGCTGTTTTTT.

This clone has just one count. The genes are TRBV20-1 and TRBJ2-5; no clear D gene. V lost 6 bases, J lost 3 bases, and 5 bases lay in between. The CDR3 length is 10 residues. The germline V gene has CDR1 DFQATT and CDR2 SNEGSKA (reference sequence). The CDR3 reads CSAEEETQYF. For the CDR3, the DNA is TGCAGTGCCGAGGAAGAGACCCAGTACTTC.

The V call is TRBV7-9, the J call TRBJ1-5; D is perhaps TRBD1 (5 bases). The germline CDR1 and CDR2 sequences are SEHNR and FQNEAQ (reference sequence). With 4 bases removed from V and 3 bases from J, the gap between germline ends came to 10 bases. This CDR3 is built from 14 residues. The CDR3 nucleotides are TGTGCCAGCAGCTCGACAGTTTACAATCAGCCCCAGCATTTT. This gives the protein CASSSTVYNQPQHF.

This clone appeared once. The chain links TRBV16 to TRBJ2-7; D uncertain. The germline V gene has CDR1 KGHSY and CDR2 FQNENV. Trimming left V 4 bases short and J 3 bases short, with 10 bases between. CDR3 size: 13 residues. CDR3 sequence: CASSPLINYEQYF. Here the CDR3 DNA reads TGTGCCAGCAGCCCCCTTATAAACTACGAGCAGTACTTC.

The chain joins TRBV27 to TRBJ2-7, with 7 bases lining up with TRBD2. CDR3 length: 15 amino acids. In germline, CDR1 is MNHEY, CDR2 SMNVEV (reference sequence). Trimming took 2 bases from V and 2 from J; bases not matched to a gene: 6. The CDR3 here is CASSLEGGITYEQYF. The CDR3 nucleotides read TGTGCCAGCAGTTTAGAGGGAGGGATAACCTACGAGCAGTACTTC.

V usage is TRBV29-1 and J usage is TRBJ1-2, with D perhaps TRBD1 (5 bases). V lost 4 bases, J lost 8 bases, and 11 bases lay in between. This CDR3 comprises 11 residues. Germline V gives CDR1 SQVTM, CDR2 ANQGSEA. The CDR3 DNA reads as TGCAGCGTTGTTGGGGCTGGGGGCTACACCTTC. Translating it yields CSVVGAGGYTF.

The chain combines TRBV7-8 with TRBJ1-5, with 7 bases that match TRBD1. Germline CDR1 is SGHVS and CDR2 is FQNEAQ. After removal of 5 bases from V and 2 bases from J, the junction contained 3 bases not matched to a gene. The CDR3 sequence is 14 residues long. This CDR3 reads CASSPGQGNQPQHF. Written as DNA, the CDR3 is TGTGCCAGCAGCCCCGGACAGGGCAATCAGCCCCAGCATTTT.

The rearrangement joins TRBV4-1 to TRBJ2-7; D is uncertain. In germline, CDR1 is MGHRA, CDR2 YSYEKL. V was clipped by 4 bases and J by 3 bases, with 13 bases between them. This CDR3 is 14 amino acids long. The CDR3 DNA reads TGCGCCAGCAGCCGAACGCCGCAGGACTACGAGCAGTACTTC. This codes for CASSRTPQDYEQYF.

The chain couples TRBV7-3 to TRBJ2-5; TRBD1 might be the D (5 bases). Between the trimmed V and J ends, which lost 4 bases and 5 bases, there was a span of 8 bases. The V gene's germline CDR1 is SGHTA and CDR2 FQGTGA. The CDR3 spans 12 residues. The CDR3 is CASSSSGETQYF. For the CDR3, the DNA is TGTGCCAGCAGCTCCTCAGGGGAGACCCAGTACTTC.

V usage is TRBV27 and J usage is TRBJ2-1; TRBD1 matches at 8 bases. The CDR3 spans 15 residues. V was pared by 5 bases and J by 3 bases, with 6 bases of the junction left unmatched. Germline values: CDR1 MNHEY, CDR2 SMNVEV (reference sequence). The CDR3 spells CASSPQGAGYNEQFF. DNA of the CDR3: TGTGCCAGCAGTCCCCAGGGGGCCGGCTACAATGAGCAGTTCTTC.

The V gene is TRBV23-1, the J gene TRBJ1-1; TRBD1 is a possible D gene (5 bases). TRBV23-1 is labeled an ORF, and its function is uncertain. The CDR3 extends over 16 amino acids. V gave up 6 bases and J gave up 4 bases, with 21 bases separating them. The CDR3 DNA sequence: TGCGCCAGCAGCCGGGAGGGACTTCCCTGGTGCACTGAAGCTTTCTTT. Its protein is CASSREGLPWCTEAFF.

In its sample, this clone was seen a few times. The rearrangement links TRBV9 to TRBJ2-3, with 9 bases fitting TRBD2. Unmatched junction bases numbered 10, after V lost 5 bases and J lost 3 bases. Per the germline V gene, CDR1 is SGDLS and CDR2 is YYNGEE. The CDR3 sequence is 16 residues long. In DNA, the CDR3 is TGTGCCAGCAGTCCTATCCCGGGACTAGCTACAGATACGCAGTATTTT. This translates into CASSPIPGLATDTQYF.

Here the CDR3 DNA reads TGTGCCAGCAGCGCAAGTCTTGGAGTGAGGTCTAGGCAGTTCTTC. As protein: CASSASLGVRSRQFF. The genes are TRBV7-9 and TRBJ2-1; D call uncertain. The CDR3 runs 15 residues. Germline values: CDR1 SEHNR, CDR2 FQNEAQ (reference sequence). With 5 bases removed from V and 12 bases from J, the gap between germline ends came to 23 bases.